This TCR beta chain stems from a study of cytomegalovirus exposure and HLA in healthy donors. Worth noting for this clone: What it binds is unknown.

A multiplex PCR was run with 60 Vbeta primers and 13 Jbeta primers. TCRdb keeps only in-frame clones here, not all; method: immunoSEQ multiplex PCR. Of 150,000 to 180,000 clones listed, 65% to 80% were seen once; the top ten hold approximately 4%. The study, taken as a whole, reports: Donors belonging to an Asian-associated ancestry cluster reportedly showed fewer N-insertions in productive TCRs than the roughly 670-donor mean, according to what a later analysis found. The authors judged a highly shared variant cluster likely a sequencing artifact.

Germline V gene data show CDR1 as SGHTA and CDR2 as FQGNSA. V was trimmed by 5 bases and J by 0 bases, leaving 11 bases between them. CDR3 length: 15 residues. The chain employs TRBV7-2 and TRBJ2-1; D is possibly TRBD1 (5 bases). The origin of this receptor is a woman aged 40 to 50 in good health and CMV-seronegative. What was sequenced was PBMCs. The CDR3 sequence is CASSPRQSSYNEQFF. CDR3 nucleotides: TGTGCCAGCAGCCCACGACAGAGCTCCTACAATGAGCAGTTCTTC.